These 30 T cell receptor beta chains share one sample of origin, sequenced in a study of CD8+CD57+ T cells in acquired aplastic anemia. Profiling of TCR beta VDJ combinations and CDR3 sequences used genomic DNA as template. In TCRdb, the reads were re-called with MiXCR into one record per CDR3 protein. The sample includes roughly 200,000 distinct CDR3 sequences, 55% to 65% of them seen just once. Flow cytometry had shown expanded CD8+CD57+ cells in the patients chosen for sequencing. Sequenced: sorted CD4+, CD8+, or CD8+CD57+ T cells (not recorded which) from PBMCs. All receptors derive from a human donor with aplastic anemia.

This clonotype was seen more than once but under ten times. The V call is TRBV7-2, the J call TRBJ2-3, with 10 bases aligning to TRBD2. CDR3 length: 17 residues. Germline assignment: CDR1 SGHTA and CDR2 FQGNSA. V lost 3 bases, J lost 4 bases, and 10 bases stayed unmatched. The CDR3 reads CASSFGSIAGGSDTQYF. In DNA, the CDR3 is TGTGCCAGCAGCTTCGGCTCGATAGCGGGAGGATCAGATACGCAGTATTTT.

The chain is built from TRBV25-1 and TRBJ2-7; D not certain. The CDR3 spans 13 residues. Trimming left V 6 bases short and J 5 bases short, with 14 bases between. Germline V gives CDR1 MGHDK, CDR2 SYGVNS. The chain's CDR3 is CASSPYGRDEQYF. The DNA for the CDR3 is TGTGCCAGCAGCCCCTACGGCAGAGACGAGCAGTACTTC.

Ten or more counts support this clonotype. The CDR3 reads CASSPTGSTNVGNTIYF. CDR3 DNA sequence: TGTGCCAGCAGCCCTACGGGATCGACAAACGTTGGAAACACCATATATTTT. The chain couples TRBV9 to TRBJ1-3; D gene ambiguous. The germline V gene has CDR1 SGDLS and CDR2 YYNGEE. CDR3 length: 17 amino acids. Trimming took 4 bases from V and 3 from J, leaving 20 bases between them.

The chain has TRBV9 and TRBJ1-1, with 7 bases fitting TRBD1. This CDR3 region has 13 residues. After removal of 0 bases from V and 8 bases from J, the junction contained 4 bases not matched to a gene. The germline V gene has CDR1 SGDLS and CDR2 YYNGEE. The CDR3 DNA sequence: TGTGCCAGCAGCGTAGTTTTGACAGGGGAAGCTTTCTTT. Its protein product is CASSVVLTGEAFF. Full variable domain (missing parts from reference TRBV9 and TRBJ1-1): DSGVTQTPKHLITATGQRVTLRCSPRSGDLSVYWYQQSLDQGLQFLIQYYNGEERAKGNILERFSAQQFPDLHSELNLSSLELGDSALYFCASSVVLTGEAFFGQGTRLTVV.

The chain has TRBV7-2 and TRBJ2-3; D might be TRBD1 (8 bases). Deletions cut 5 bases from V and 7 bases from J, with 16 bases between. The CDR3 sequence is 14 residues long. CDR1 is SGHTA, CDR2 FQGNSA, per germline. CDR3 loop: CASSPTGEGNTQYF. In nucleotides, the CDR3 is TGTGCCAGCAGCCCGACAGGGGAGGGAAATACGCAGTATTTT.

A remark on this clonotype: This could be a read error, since a much larger clone is one nucleotide away. The CDR3 reads CSAGTGTNYGYTF. The DNA for the CDR3 is TGCAGTGCTGGGACAGGGACTAACTATGGCTACACCTTC. This rearrangement joins TRBV20-1 to TRBJ1-2; 9 bases align to TRBD1. This CDR3 contains 13 residues. V was clipped by 5 bases and J by 0 bases; unmatched bases: 1. CDR1 and CDR2 (germline): DFQATT, SNEGSKA (reference sequence).

Concerning this clonotype: The junction departs from germline at one end; a sequencing error may be responsible. V and J are TRBV5-1 and TRBJ2-7, with D tentatively TRBD1 (5 bases). The CDR3 is 15 amino acids. CDR1 is SGHRS and CDR2 is YFSETQ in the germline V gene. For the CDR3, the DNA is TGTGCCAGCAGCTCCTGGAATGGGGCGTCCTCAGAGCAGTACTTC. Protein product: CASSSWNGASSEQYF. Based on the CDR3 plus reference TRBV5-1 and TRBJ2-7, the full variable domain is KAGVTQTPRYLIKTRGQQVTLSCSPISGHRSVSWYQQTPGQGLQFLFEYFSETQRNKGNFPGRFSGRQFSNSRSEMNVSTLELGDSALYLCASSSWNGASSEQYFGPGTRLTVT.

Comment on this clonotype: A much larger clone lies a single base off, so this may be a read error. This chain links TRBV9 with TRBJ2-2; D possibly corresponds to TRBD2 (7 bases). Germline lookup yields CDR1 SGDLS and CDR2 YYNGEE. This CDR3 is built from 14 residues. CDR3 in amino acids: CVSSVGGGTGELFF. The CDR3 nucleotides are TGTGTCAGCAGCGTAGGGGGGGGGACCGGGGAGCTGTTTTTT.

The chain joins TRBV20-1 to TRBJ1-2, with TRBD1 as a possible D gene (5 bases). The CDR3 loop spans 13 amino acids. The ends were cut back, 5 bases at V and 4 bases at J, with 14 bases in the middle. Germline V CDR1 and CDR2: DFQATT, SNEGSKA (reference sequence). For the CDR3, the DNA is TGCAGTGCTGGACGGGGCGGCCCCTATGGCTACACCTTC. Its translation: CSAGRGGPYGYTF.

This clonotype was detected only once. The genes are TRBV7-2 and TRBJ2-7, with D hard to call. The CDR3 totals 14 residues. Looked up from germline, CDR1 is SGHTA and CDR2 is FQGNSA. With 1 base removed from V and 6 bases from J, the gap between germline ends came to 13 bases. The CDR3: CASSLGARTSEQYF. The CDR3 DNA reads as TGTGCCAGCAGCTTAGGGGCCCGTACCTCCGAGCAGTACTTC.

The V and J genes are TRBV7-9 and TRBJ1-2; no clear D. V was cut by 6 bases and J by 7 bases, with 12 bases left in between. The CDR3 covers 12 residues. CDR1 is SEHNR and CDR2 is FQNEAQ in the germline V gene (reference sequence). CDR3 bases: TGTGCCAGCAGTGGACGCTCCACTGGCTACACCTTC. Translating gives CASSGRSTGYTF.

The chain links TRBV19 to TRBJ2-7; a possible D gene is TRBD1 (5 bases). The CDR3 consists of 14 residues. CDR1 and CDR2 (germline): LNHDA, SQIVND (reference sequence). Trimming cost V 0 bases and J 5 bases, with 11 bases left between them. CDR3 sequence reads: CASSIDRAGDEQYF. CDR3 sequence (DNA): TGTGCCAGTAGTATAGACAGGGCTGGGGACGAGCAGTACTTC.

This clonotype occurred many times. This chain joins TRBV30 and TRBJ2-7; TRBD1 or TRBD2 may be the D gene (6 bases each). Germline V gene lookup returns CDR1 GTSNPN and CDR2 SVGIG (reference sequence). There are 16 residues in the CDR3. Trimming removed 1 base from V and 1 base from J, with 17 bases in between. The CDR3 sequence: CAWSAPTRGPSYEQYF. CDR3 DNA: TGTGCCTGGAGTGCCCCTACACGGGGGCCTTCCTACGAGCAGTACTTC.

The chain combines TRBV20-1 with TRBJ2-1; no clear D. This CDR3 region has 16 residues. Germline values: CDR1 DFQATT, CDR2 SNEGSKA (reference sequence). The V end lost 6 bases, the J end lost 1 base, and 19 bases lay between the germline ends. This chain's CDR3 is CSASSLDGPSYNEQFF. CDR3 in DNA: TGCAGTGCCAGCAGCTTGGACGGGCCTTCCTACAATGAGCAGTTCTTC.

The chain carries TRBV24-1 and TRBJ2-2; a weak D match, TRBD2 (5 bases). V gave up 9 bases and J gave up 1 base, with 5 bases separating them. The CDR3 covers 12 residues. Germline CDR1 and CDR2: KGHDR and SFDVKD. As DNA, the CDR3 is TGTGCCACCGCGGGGAACACCGGGGAGCTGTTTTTT. Translated: CATAGNTGELFF.

The V call is TRBV20-1, the J call TRBJ1-1; 7 bases match TRBD1. The J segment lost 7 bases and the V segment lost 3 bases, leaving 5 bases of the junction unmatched. Per the germline V gene, CDR1 is DFQATT and CDR2 is SNEGSKA (reference sequence). This CDR3 spans 12 amino acids. Here the CDR3 DNA reads TGCAGTGCTAGCGGAGACAGGGTTGAAGCTTTCTTT. Encoded protein: CSASGDRVEAFF.

This clonotype was counted only a few times. This sequence joins TRBV7-2 and TRBJ2-7; 7 nucleotides align to TRBD2. The CDR3 spans 14 residues. The trim removed 6 bases at V and 0 bases at J, leaving 5 bases unmatched. Germline CDR1 and CDR2: SGHTA and FQGNSA. The CDR3 region is CASRPGGGSYEQYF. The CDR3 DNA reads as TGTGCCAGCAGGCCGGGCGGGGGCTCCTACGAGCAGTACTTC.

V gene TRBV12-3 or TRBV12-4 combines with J gene TRBJ1-6, with 7 positions matching TRBD1. The J segment lost 10 bases and the V segment lost 6 bases, leaving 9 bases of the junction unmatched. The CDR3 is 14 amino acids. The CDR3 sequence: CASSKGQPNSPLHF. For the CDR3, the DNA is TGTGCCAGCAGCAAGGGACAGCCGAACTCACCCCTCCACTTT.

The chain uses TRBV29-1 and TRBJ2-5; tentatively, D is TRBD1 or TRBD2 (5 bases each). V lost 6 bases, J lost 1 base, and 15 bases lay in between. Germline V gene data show CDR1 as SQVTM and CDR2 as ANQGSEA. CDR3 size: 14 residues. CDR3 loop: CSVPKWGSQETQYF. The CDR3 DNA sequence: TGCAGCGTCCCAAAGTGGGGGAGCCAAGAGACCCAGTACTTC.

The chain carries TRBV3-1 and TRBJ2-5; D is unclear. This CDR3 spans 13 amino acids. Germline CDR1 reads LGHDT; CDR2 reads YNNKEL (reference sequence). The V end was cut by 4 bases, the J end by 1 base, with 7 bases between. CDR3 protein: CASSPTTQETQYF. The CDR3 DNA is TGTGCCAGCAGCCCGACAACCCAAGAGACCCAGTACTTC.

This sequence joins TRBV7-9 and TRBJ2-5, with D unresolved. Germline V gene sequence: CDR1 SEHNR, CDR2 FQNEAQ (reference sequence). The CDR3 spans 14 residues. Trimming removed 3 bases from V and 5 bases from J, with 13 bases in between. CDR3 DNA: TGTGCCAGCAGCTTGAAAACCGGTGTTGAGACCCAGTACTTC. This codes for CASSLKTGVETQYF.

The V gene is TRBV19, the J gene TRBJ2-7; weak D call: TRBD1 (5 bases). This CDR3 contains 13 residues. Trimming removed 3 bases from V and 4 bases from J, with 10 bases in between. CDR1 is LNHDA and CDR2 is SQIVND in the germline V gene (reference sequence). The CDR3 region is CASSISRGYEQYF. The CDR3 DNA reads as TGTGCCAGTAGTATTAGTAGGGGTTACGAGCAGTACTTC.

This clonotype was recorded once. V is TRBV10-3 and J is TRBJ2-1; 7 nucleotides line up with TRBD2. The germline CDR1 and CDR2 sequences are ENHRY and SYGVKD. The CDR3 runs 13 residues. The ends lost 10 bases at V and 8 bases at J; junction bases unmatched: 11. The CDR3 here is CATRDSAGDEQFF. The CDR3 DNA reads as TGTGCCACCAGGGACTCGGCGGGAGATGAGCAGTTCTTC.

This clonotype occurred a few times. The chain recombines TRBV7-9 with TRBJ2-7; 8 nucleotides agree with TRBD1. The CDR3 length is 14 residues. Germline CDR1 SEHNR, CDR2 FQNEAQ (reference sequence). The trim removed 5 bases at V and 4 bases at J, leaving 7 bases unmatched. The CDR3 nucleotides are TGTGCCAGCAGCGCTGGACAGGGTATTTACGAGCAGTACTTC. This gives the protein CASSAGQGIYEQYF.

The chain couples TRBV7-2 to TRBJ1-1; possible D gene TRBD1, 5 bases. Trimming pared 1 base from V and 11 bases from J, leaving 8 bases between. Germline V gives CDR1 SGHTA, CDR2 FQGNSA. There are 11 residues in the CDR3. This CDR3 reads CASSLDKGAFF. Here the CDR3 DNA reads TGTGCCAGCAGCTTAGATAAGGGGGCTTTCTTT. Complete variable domain (other parts from reference TRBV7-2 and TRBJ1-1): GAGVSQSPSNKVTEKGKDVELRCDPISGHTALYWYRQSLGQGLEFLIYFQGNSAPDKSGLPSDRFSAERTGGSVSTLTIQRTQQEDSAVYLCASSLDKGAFFGQGTRLTVV.

V and J are TRBV9 and TRBJ1-1; D gene uncertain. The V and J ends lost 0 bases and 7 bases respectively, with 10 bases between them. The length of the CDR3 is 13 residues. CDR1 is SGDLS and CDR2 is YYNGEE in the germline V gene. The CDR3 region has the DNA TGTGCCAGCAGCGTAGGCGGGGTAAGTGAAGCTTTCTTT. Its translation is CASSVGGVSEAFF.

The chain couples TRBV5-1 to TRBJ2-3; D remains ambiguous. The CDR3 covers 11 residues. Germline V gives CDR1 SGHRS, CDR2 YFSETQ. The germline V and J ends were trimmed by 0 bases and 10 bases, with 6 bases remaining between them. Here the CDR3 reads CASSLGRSQYF. The CDR3 DNA is TGCGCCAGCAGCTTGGGTAGATCGCAGTATTTT. The full variable domain, rest sourced from reference TRBV5-1 and TRBJ2-3, is KAGVTQTPRYLIKTRGQQVTLSCSPISGHRSVSWYQQTPGQGLQFLFEYFSETQRNKGNFPGRFSGRQFSNSRSEMNVSTLELGDSALYLCASSLGRSQYFGPGTRLTVL.

A remark on this clonotype: Without the conserved terminal phenylalanine or tryptophan, this CDR3 likely stems from a read error. The limits of the CDR3 on the DNA are not certain, so only TCRdb's listed CDR3 is given. This CDR3 reads CASSARGANY. This chain joins TRBV9 and TRBJ2-3; TRBD1, the D gene given by the table, was not confirmed from the DNA. Germline lookup yields CDR1 SGDLS and CDR2 YYNGEE. The CDR3 spans 10 residues, counting both ends.

The chain employs TRBV7-9 and TRBJ2-5; no clear D gene. Germline V gene data show CDR1 as SEHNR and CDR2 as FQNEAQ (reference sequence). The ends were cut back, 4 bases at V and 7 bases at J, with 13 bases in the middle. The CDR3 contains 13 residues. For the CDR3, the DNA is TGTGCCAGCAGCTCCGGATTGAAGGGGACCCAGTACTTC. It encodes CASSSGLKGTQYF.

This clonotype was seen ten or more times. The chain is built from TRBV25-1 and TRBJ2-2; D is unclear. The CDR3 extends over 12 amino acids. CDR1 is MGHDK, CDR2 SYGVNS, per germline. V lost 3 bases and J 6 bases, leaving 5 bases between the germline ends. The DNA for the CDR3 is TGTGCCAGCAGTGACGGTTCCGGGGAGCTGTTTTTT. The encoded protein is CASSDGSGELFF.